These 6 T cell receptor beta chains were all obtained from the same sample, sequenced in a study of T-cell reconstitution after alpha-beta-depleted transplantation in children. Using unique molecular identifiers, the investigators prepared the TCRbeta library. TCRdb used MiXCR to reprocess the PCR reads, holding one entry per CDR3 protein. The sample carries just over 200,000 distinct CDR3 sequences, approximately 8.4% recorded once. Sequences were derived from PBMCs, mostly from graft donor cells, sampled 360 days after TCRalphabeta/CD19-depleted stem cell transplant. The receptors derive from a male patient under 10 years old who had a stem cell transplant for acute myeloid leukemia, so the T cells may come from the graft donor.

Ten or more counts support this clonotype. J is TRBJ2-1 and V is TRBV5-1; D is unresolved. Per germline, CDR1 SGHRS and CDR2 YFSETQ. This CDR3 spans 14 amino acids. V was trimmed by 1 base and J by 9 bases, leaving 14 bases between them. In nucleotides, the CDR3 is TGCGCCAGCAGCTTGAGCTCGTTAGGCAGTGAGCAGTTCTTC. This sequence encodes CASSLSSLGSEQFF. Full variable domain (outside the CDR3, taken from reference TRBV5-1 and TRBJ2-1): KAGVTQTPRYLIKTRGQQVTLSCSPISGHRSVSWYQQTPGQGLQFLFEYFSETQRNKGNFPGRFSGRQFSNSRSEMNVSTLELGDSALYLCASSLSSLGSEQFFGPGTRLTVL.

The V call is TRBV19, the J call TRBJ2-5; no firm D call. V gave up 5 bases and J gave up 1 base, with 11 bases separating them. Germline CDR1 LNHDA, CDR2 SQIVND (reference sequence). The CDR3 loop spans 14 amino acids. CDR3 loop: CASSPRVAQETQYF. CDR3 in DNA: TGTGCCAGTAGTCCCCGGGTGGCCCAAGAGACCCAGTACTTC.

There are a few counts of this clonotype. This chain connects TRBV12-3 or TRBV12-4 to TRBJ2-3; D remains unclear. V gave up 3 bases and J gave up 0 bases, with 10 bases separating them. This CDR3 region has 15 residues. CDR3 loop: CASSLVGSSTDTQYF. DNA of the CDR3: TGTGCCAGCAGTTTGGTAGGATCTAGCACAGATACGCAGTATTTT.

DNA for the CDR3: TGTGCCAGCAGCTTGGCGGGTCGGACAGGGGGTCGAGCGTATGGCTACACCTTC. Protein: CASSLAGRTGGRAYGYTF. The genes are TRBV5-4 and TRBJ1-2; 10 bases are shared with TRBD1. Germline values: CDR1 SGHNT, CDR2 YYREEE (reference sequence). Unmatched junction bases numbered 13, after V lost 0 bases and J lost 5 bases. CDR3 length equals 18 residues.

In this sample, this clonotype turned up once. The germline gene is not matched at one end of the junction; a read error may be the cause. The rearrangement joins TRBV2 to TRBJ1-4, with TRBD1 matching 11 bases. The V gene's germline CDR1 is SNHLY and CDR2 FYNNEI. CDR3 length: 19 residues. CDR3 residues: CACSFPRTGGYVANEKLFF. CDR3 DNA: TGTGCCTGCAGTTTTCCGAGGACAGGGGGCTATGTGGCTAATGAAAAACTGTTTTTT.

This clonotype was seen only a few times. CDR3 sequence: CASRPGQGTMDTQYF. In nucleotides, the CDR3 is TGTGCCAGCAGGCCGGGACAGGGGACGATGGATACGCAGTATTTT. The chain is built from TRBV7-9 and TRBJ2-3, with 10 bases lining up with TRBD1. CDR1 is SEHNR, CDR2 FQNEAQ, per germline (reference sequence). The CDR3 consists of 15 residues. With 6 bases clipped from V and 6 bases from J, the junction kept 9 bases outside the gene matches. The full variable domain, its missing parts supplied by reference TRBV7-9 and TRBJ2-3, is DTGVSQNPRHKITKRGQNVTFRCDPISEHNRLYWYRQTLGQGPEFLTYFQNEAQLEKSRLLSDRFSAERPKGSFSTLEIQRTEQGDSAMYLCASRPGQGTMDTQYFGPGTRLTVL.